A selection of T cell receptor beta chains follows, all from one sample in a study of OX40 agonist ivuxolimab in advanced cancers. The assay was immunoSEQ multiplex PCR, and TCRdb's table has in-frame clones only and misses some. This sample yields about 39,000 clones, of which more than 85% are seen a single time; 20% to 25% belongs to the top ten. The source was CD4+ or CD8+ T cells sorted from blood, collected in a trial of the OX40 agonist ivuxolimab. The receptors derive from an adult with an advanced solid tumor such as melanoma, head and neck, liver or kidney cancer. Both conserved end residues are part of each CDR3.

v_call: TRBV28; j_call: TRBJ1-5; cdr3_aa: CASIKDRESNQPQHF
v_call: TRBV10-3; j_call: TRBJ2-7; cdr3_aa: CAISSQTSDTYEQYF
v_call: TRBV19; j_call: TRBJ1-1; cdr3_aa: CASSWLGTNTEAFF
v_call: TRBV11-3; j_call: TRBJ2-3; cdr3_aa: CASSSPGPSTDTQYF
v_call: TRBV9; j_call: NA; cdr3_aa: CASSTGLAGSYEQYF
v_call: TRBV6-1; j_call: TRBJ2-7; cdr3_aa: CASSAVGGSYEQYF
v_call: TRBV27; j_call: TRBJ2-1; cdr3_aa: CASSSPTPNEQFF
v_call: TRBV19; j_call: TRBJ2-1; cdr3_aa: CASSTTLTGDRASEQFF
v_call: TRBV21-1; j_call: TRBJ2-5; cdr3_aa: CASSSQTTAQETQYF
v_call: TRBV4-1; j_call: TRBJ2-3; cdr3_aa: CASSHGTAARNTQYF
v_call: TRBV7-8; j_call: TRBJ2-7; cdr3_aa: CASSQSPDRSSYEQYF
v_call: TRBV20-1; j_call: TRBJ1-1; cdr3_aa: CSAGDTEAFF
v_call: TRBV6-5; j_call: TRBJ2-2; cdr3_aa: CASSVTSGGTGELFF
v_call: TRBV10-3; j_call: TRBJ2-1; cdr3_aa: CAISEPDVGLAGAPNTEQFF
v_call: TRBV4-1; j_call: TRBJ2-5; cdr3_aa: CASSQVSRTGGLLETQYF
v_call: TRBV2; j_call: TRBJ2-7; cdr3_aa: CASSLALGLADTYEQYF
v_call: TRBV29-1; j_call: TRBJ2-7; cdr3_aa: CSVEVTSGYEQYF
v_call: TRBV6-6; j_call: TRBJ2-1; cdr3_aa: CASRWGDNEQFF
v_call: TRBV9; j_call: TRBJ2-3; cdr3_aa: CASSALAIYSTDTQYF
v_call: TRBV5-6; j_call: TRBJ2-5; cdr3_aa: CASSLVGGGAEETQYF
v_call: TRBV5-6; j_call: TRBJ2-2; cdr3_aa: CASSLGLAGWAGELFF
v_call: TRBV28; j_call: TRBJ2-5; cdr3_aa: CASSSGEWETQYF
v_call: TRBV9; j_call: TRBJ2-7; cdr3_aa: CASSGGGGPEQYF
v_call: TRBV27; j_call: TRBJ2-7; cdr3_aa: CASSFATRDEQYF
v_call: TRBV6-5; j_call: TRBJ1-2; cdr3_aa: CASSPGGYGYTF
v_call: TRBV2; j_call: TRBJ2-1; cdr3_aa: CASSEPTRDYYHNEQFF